The 17 T cell receptor beta chains reported below all come from one sample, sequenced in a study of cytomegalovirus exposure and HLA in healthy donors (dated by TCRdb to about 2017). Library method: the immunoSEQ multiplex PCR assay. TCRdb mirrors the immuneACCESS table, restricted to in-frame sequences. Some clones are absent from its copies; in checked studies, under half trace to an unresolved V gene, and the reason for the others is unknown. The sample table shows roughly 170,000 clones, and 65% to 85% are seen once. The top ten clonotypes cover 2.5% to 3% of the sample. Sequencing was done on a sample of PBMCs. The source of these receptors is a woman aged 18 to 35 in good health and CMV-seropositive.

V and J are TRBV7-2 and TRBJ2-7; D is uncertain. Germline V CDR1 and CDR2: SGHTA, FQGNSA. V was shortened by 5 bases and J by 2 bases, with 7 bases between the two germline ends. The CDR3 consists of 12 residues. The CDR3 bases are TGTGCCAGCAGCCCCCGAGCCTACGAGCAGTACTTC. It translates to CASSPRAYEQYF.

The rearrangement uses TRBV5-4 and TRBJ2-7; 9 positions match TRBD2. The length of the CDR3 is 16 residues. V was clipped by 3 bases and J by 2 bases; unmatched bases: 9. CDR1 and CDR2 (germline): SGHNT, YYREEE (reference sequence). CDR3 sequence reads: CASSWNKRGATYEQYF. CDR3 DNA: TGTGCCAGCAGCTGGAATAAGCGGGGGGCGACCTACGAGCAGTACTTC.

The chain carries TRBV5-1 and TRBJ2-1; 8 bases are a match to TRBD1. Germline lookup yields CDR1 SGHRS and CDR2 YFSETQ. This CDR3 comprises 14 residues. V shed 4 bases and J 5 bases; nucleotides not matched to a gene: 5. This CDR3 reads CASSTQGQDNEQFF. CDR3 sequence (DNA): TGCGCCAGCAGCACACAGGGACAGGACAATGAGCAGTTCTTC.

Written as DNA, the CDR3 is TGCGCCAGCAGCTTCTCAGGGGGCGAGAGTCAGGAGCAGTTCTTC. Protein sequence: CASSFSGGESQEQFF. The V gene is TRBV5-1, the J gene TRBJ2-1; 8 bases agree with TRBD1. The length of the CDR3 is 15 residues. V lost 2 bases and J lost 10; bases outside the gene matches: 11. Germline V gene lookup returns CDR1 SGHRS and CDR2 YFSETQ.

The chain combines TRBV2 with TRBJ2-7; 7 bases line up with TRBD1. Germline V gene lookup returns CDR1 SNHLY and CDR2 FYNNEI. CDR3 length: 13 residues. V trimming: 7 bases; J trimming: 6 bases; junction bases outside the gene matches: 9. CDR3 sequence (DNA): TGTGCCAGCAACTCCGGGACAGCGCTCGAGCAGTACTTC. It encodes CASNSGTALEQYF.

Details on this clone: It is unclear where the CDR3 begins or ends on the DNA, so no DNA is shown, and the CDR3 is as TCRdb lists it. This CDR3 reads CASSKGVGRGSLGYTF. The chain joins TRBV21-1 to TRBJ1-2. TRBV21-1 is a documented pseudogene. The CDR3 numbers 16 amino acids, ends counted.

V usage is TRBV19 and J usage is TRBJ2-7; D is possibly TRBD1 (6 bases). The CDR3 runs to 13 residues. V lost 5 bases and J 4 bases, leaving 12 bases between the germline ends. From germline, CDR1 is LNHDA and CDR2 SQIVND (reference sequence). The CDR3 is CASSGGQNYEQYF. The CDR3 DNA is TGTGCCAGTAGTGGCGGACAGAATTACGAGCAGTACTTC.

In DNA, the CDR3 is TGTGCCAGTAGGTCCTCTAGCGGGGGAAATGAGCAGTACTTC. It codes for CASRSSSGGNEQYF. The chain joins TRBV19 to TRBJ2-7; TRBD2 matches 10 bases. The CDR3 is 14 amino acids. Trimming took 6 bases from V and 7 from J; bases not matched to a gene: 9. Germline values: CDR1 LNHDA, CDR2 SQIVND (reference sequence).

The sample holds a few counts of this clone. The chain links TRBV11-2 to TRBJ1-2, with 7 bases that match TRBD1. The germline CDR1 and CDR2 sequences are SGHAT and FQNNGV. The length of the CDR3 is 13 residues. Losses at the gene ends were 5 bases for V and 7 bases for J; bases not matched to a gene: 7. CDR3 coding DNA: TGTGCCAGCAGCGAAGACAGGGCGGGTGGCTACACCTTC. Protein sequence: CASSEDRAGGYTF.

The chain uses TRBV1 and TRBJ2-5; the DNA was not compared with TRBD2, the D call given in the table. TRBV1 is a documented pseudogene. The CDR3 is 16 residues long. The CDR3 DNA is TGCACCAGCAGCCCGGGCGCCGGGACTAGCCAAGAGACCCAGTACTTC. Its translation is CTSSPGAGTSQETQYF.

This clone was found a few times. For the CDR3, the DNA is TGTGCCAGCAGTACTGGACAGGGGACTCTAAACATTCAGTACTTC. It translates to CASSTGQGTLNIQYF. The rearrangement links TRBV28 to TRBJ2-4; 9 positions match TRBD1. J gave up 6 bases and V 5 bases, and 8 bases lay outside the gene matches. This CDR3 is 15 amino acids long. Per germline, CDR1 MDHEN and CDR2 SYDVKM.

The chain recombines TRBV18 with TRBJ2-7; tentative D call: TRBD2 (6 bases). V gave up 0 bases and J gave up 4 bases, with 13 bases separating them. The CDR3 spans 15 residues. Germline lookup yields CDR1 KGHSH and CDR2 LQKENI. CDR3 residues: CASSPPRGPFYEQYF. Here the CDR3 DNA reads TGTGCCAGCTCACCACCGCGGGGACCCTTTTACGAGCAGTACTTC. Full variable domain (missing parts from reference TRBV18 and TRBJ2-7): NAGVMQNPRHLVRRRGQEARLRCSPMKGHSHVYWYRQLPEEGLKFMVYLQKENIIDESGMPKERFSAEFPKEGPSILRIQQVVRGDSAAYFCASSPPRGPFYEQYFGPGTRLTVT.

This chain links TRBV27 with TRBJ1-2; 8 nucleotides line up with TRBD1. The CDR3 runs 15 residues. Germline CDR1 reads MNHEY; CDR2 reads SMNVEV (reference sequence). Losses at the gene ends were 7 bases for V and 3 bases for J; bases not matched to a gene: 10. CDR3 loop: CASNLDRGLYYGYTF. Written as DNA, the CDR3 is TGTGCCAGCAATCTAGACAGGGGCCTATACTATGGCTACACCTTC.

CDR3 DNA: TGTGCCAGCAGCTGGAGGGGGCACTGGGGTTCACCCCTCCACTTT. Amino acids: CASSWRGHWGSPLHF. V is TRBV5-8 and J is TRBJ1-6; TRBD1 matches at 7 bases. This CDR3 contains 15 residues. Germline V lookup: CDR1 SGHTS, CDR2 YDEGEE. V trimming: 3 bases; J trimming: 9 bases; junction bases outside the gene matches: 9.

The rearrangement links TRBV9 to TRBJ1-4; D is unresolved. Germline-derived CDR1 and CDR2 are SGDLS and YYNGEE. V was clipped by 0 bases and J by 8 bases, with 14 bases between them. This CDR3 region has 15 residues. CDR3 sequence (DNA): TGTGCCAGCAGCGTAGCGGACGGGGTGGGGGAAAAACTGTTTTTT. Its translation: CASSVADGVGEKLFF.

The chain uses TRBV7-7 and TRBJ2-3; D is unclear. Germline CDR1 reads SSHAT; CDR2 reads FNYEAQ (reference sequence). V lost 5 bases and J 2 bases, leaving 14 bases between the germline ends. This CDR3 is built from 15 residues. The CDR3 coding sequence is TGTGCCAGCAGCGCGAACGGGTACTTCACAGATACGCAGTATTTT. Translated, it gives CASSANGYFTDTQYF.

V usage is TRBV6-1 and J usage is TRBJ1-5, with a weak D call TRBD1 (6 bases). Per the germline V gene, CDR1 is MNHNS and CDR2 is SASEGT. Between the trimmed V and J ends, which lost 2 bases and 4 bases, there was a span of 15 bases. The CDR3 spans 16 residues. The CDR3 DNA sequence: TGTGCCAGCAGTGAACTGTGGACAGCCTTGAATCAGCCCCAGCATTTT. As protein: CASSELWTALNQPQHF.